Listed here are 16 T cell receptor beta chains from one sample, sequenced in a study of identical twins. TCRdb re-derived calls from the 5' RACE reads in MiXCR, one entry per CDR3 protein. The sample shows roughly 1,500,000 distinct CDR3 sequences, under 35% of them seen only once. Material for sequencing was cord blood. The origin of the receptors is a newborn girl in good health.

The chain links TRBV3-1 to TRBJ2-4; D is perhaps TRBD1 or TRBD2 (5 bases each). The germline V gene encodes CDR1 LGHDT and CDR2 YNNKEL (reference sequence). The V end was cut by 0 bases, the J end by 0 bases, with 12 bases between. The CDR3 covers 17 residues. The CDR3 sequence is CASSQEGVLLAKNIQYF. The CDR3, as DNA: TGTGCCAGCAGCCAAGAGGGGGTACTACTAGCCAAAAACATTCAGTACTTC.

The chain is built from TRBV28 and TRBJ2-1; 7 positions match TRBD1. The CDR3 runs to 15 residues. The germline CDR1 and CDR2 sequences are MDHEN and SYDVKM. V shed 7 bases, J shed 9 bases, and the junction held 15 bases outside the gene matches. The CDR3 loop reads CASTLDRVRTGEQFF. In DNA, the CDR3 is TGTGCCAGCACCCTCGACAGGGTGCGAACGGGTGAGCAGTTCTTC. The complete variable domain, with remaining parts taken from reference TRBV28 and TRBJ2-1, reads DVKVTQSSRYLVKRTGEKVFLECVQDMDHENMFWYRQDPGLGLRLIYFSYDVKMKEKGDIPEGYSVSREKKERFSLILESASTNQTSMYLCASTLDRVRTGEQFFGPGTRLTVL.

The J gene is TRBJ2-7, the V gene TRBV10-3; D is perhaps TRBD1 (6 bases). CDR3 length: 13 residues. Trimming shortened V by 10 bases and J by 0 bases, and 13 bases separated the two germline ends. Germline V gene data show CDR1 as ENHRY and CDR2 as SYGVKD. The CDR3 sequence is CATQRGSSYEQYF. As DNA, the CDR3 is TGTGCCACCCAAAGGGGGAGCTCCTACGAGCAGTACTTC.

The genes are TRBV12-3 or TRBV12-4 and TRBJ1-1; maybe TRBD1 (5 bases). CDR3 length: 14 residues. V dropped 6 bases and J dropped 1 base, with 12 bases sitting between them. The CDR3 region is CASRGWGPNTEAFF. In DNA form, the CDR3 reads TGTGCCAGCAGGGGCTGGGGCCCGAACACTGAAGCTTTCTTT.

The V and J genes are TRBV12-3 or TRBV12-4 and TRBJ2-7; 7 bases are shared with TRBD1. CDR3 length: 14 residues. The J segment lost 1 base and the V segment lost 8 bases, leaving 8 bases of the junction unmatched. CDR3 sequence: CASRPRDSSYEQYF. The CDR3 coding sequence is TGTGCCAGCCGACCCCGGGACAGTTCCTACGAGCAGTACTTC.

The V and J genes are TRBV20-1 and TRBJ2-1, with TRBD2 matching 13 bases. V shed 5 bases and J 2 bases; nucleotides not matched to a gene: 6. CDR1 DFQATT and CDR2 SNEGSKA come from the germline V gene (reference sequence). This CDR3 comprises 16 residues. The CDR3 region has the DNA TGCAGTGCTGGGGGACTAGCGGGGACCGCCTACAATGAGCAGTTCTTC. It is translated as CSAGGLAGTAYNEQFF.

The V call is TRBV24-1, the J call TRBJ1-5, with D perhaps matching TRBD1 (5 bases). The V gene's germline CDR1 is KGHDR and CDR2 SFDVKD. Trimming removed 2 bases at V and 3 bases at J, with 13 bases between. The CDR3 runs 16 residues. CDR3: CATSDSGAGHNQPQHF. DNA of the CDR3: TGTGCCACCAGTGATTCTGGGGCAGGTCACAATCAGCCCCAGCATTTT.

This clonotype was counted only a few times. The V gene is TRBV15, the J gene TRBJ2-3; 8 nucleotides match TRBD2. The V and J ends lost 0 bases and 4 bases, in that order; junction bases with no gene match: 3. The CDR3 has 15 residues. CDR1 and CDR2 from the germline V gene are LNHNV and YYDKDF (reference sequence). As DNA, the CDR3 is TGTGCCACCAGCAGAGATAGGACTAGCCCAGATACGCAGTATTTT. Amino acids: CATSRDRTSPDTQYF.

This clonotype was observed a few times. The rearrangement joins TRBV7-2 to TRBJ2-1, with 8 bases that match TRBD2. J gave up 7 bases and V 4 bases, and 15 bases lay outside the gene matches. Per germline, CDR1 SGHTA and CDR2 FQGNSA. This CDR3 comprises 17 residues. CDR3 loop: CASSSLAYSGSNNEQFF. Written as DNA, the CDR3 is TGTGCCAGCAGCTCGCTCGCTTACAGCGGGAGTAATAATGAGCAGTTCTTC.

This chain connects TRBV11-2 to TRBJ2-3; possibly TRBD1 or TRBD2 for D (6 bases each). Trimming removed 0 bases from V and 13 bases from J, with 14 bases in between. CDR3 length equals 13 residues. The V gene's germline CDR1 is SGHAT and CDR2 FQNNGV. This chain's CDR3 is CASSLDEARGEYF. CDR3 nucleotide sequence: TGTGCCAGCAGCTTAGACGAGGCGAGGGGGGAGTATTTT. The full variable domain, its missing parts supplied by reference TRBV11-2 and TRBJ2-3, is EAGVAQSPRYKIIEKRQSVAFWCNPISGHATLYWYQQILGQGPKLLIQFQNNGVVDDSQLPKDRFSAERLKGVDSTLKIQPAKLEDSAVYLCASSLDEARGEYFGPGTRLTVL.

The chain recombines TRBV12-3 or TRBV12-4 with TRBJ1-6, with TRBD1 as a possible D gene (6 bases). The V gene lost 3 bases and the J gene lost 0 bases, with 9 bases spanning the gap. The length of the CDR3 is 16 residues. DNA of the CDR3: TGTGCCAGCAGTTTCGGACAGCCCTCCTATAATTCACCCCTCCACTTT. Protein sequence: CASSFGQPSYNSPLHF.

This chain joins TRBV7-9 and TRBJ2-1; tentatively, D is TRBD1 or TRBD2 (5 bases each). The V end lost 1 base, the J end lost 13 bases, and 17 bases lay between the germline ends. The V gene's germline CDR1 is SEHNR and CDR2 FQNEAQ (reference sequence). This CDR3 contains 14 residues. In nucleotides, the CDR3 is TGTGCCAGCAGCTTAGTCGCGAGGGGAGAGACCCAGTTCTTC. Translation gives CASSLVARGETQFF. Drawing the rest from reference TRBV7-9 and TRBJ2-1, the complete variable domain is DTGVSQNPRHKITKRGQNVTFRCDPISEHNRLYWYRQTLGQGPEFLTYFQNEAQLEKSRLLSDRFSAERPKGSFSTLEIQRTEQGDSAMYLCASSLVARGETQFFGPGTRLTVL.

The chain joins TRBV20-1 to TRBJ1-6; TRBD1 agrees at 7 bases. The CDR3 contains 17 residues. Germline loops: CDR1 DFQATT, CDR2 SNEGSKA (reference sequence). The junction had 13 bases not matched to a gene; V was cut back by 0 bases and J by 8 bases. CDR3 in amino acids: CSARDAGRGRIDSPLHF. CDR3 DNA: TGCAGTGCTAGAGATGCGGGGAGGGGGCGAATAGATTCACCCCTCCACTTT.

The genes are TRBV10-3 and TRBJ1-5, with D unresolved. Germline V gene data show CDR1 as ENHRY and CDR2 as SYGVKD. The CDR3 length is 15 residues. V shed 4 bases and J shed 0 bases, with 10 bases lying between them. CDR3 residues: CAISVGPDSNQPQHF. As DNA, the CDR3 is TGTGCCATCAGTGTTGGACCGGATAGCAATCAGCCCCAGCATTTT.

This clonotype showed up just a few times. For the CDR3, the DNA is TGTGCCAGCACCCCCCGGACTAGTTCCAATGAGCAGTTCTTC. Its translation: CASTPRTSSNEQFF. The chain combines TRBV5-4 with TRBJ2-1, with 7 bases matching TRBD2. Trimming cost V 6 bases and J 6 bases; bases outside gene matches: 9. The length of the CDR3 is 14 residues. The germline CDR1 and CDR2 sequences are SGHNT and YYREEE (reference sequence).

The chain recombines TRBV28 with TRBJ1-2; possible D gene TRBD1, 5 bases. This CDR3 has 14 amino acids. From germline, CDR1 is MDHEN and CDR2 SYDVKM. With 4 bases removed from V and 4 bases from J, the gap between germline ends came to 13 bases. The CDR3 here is CASSSLSGTYGYTF. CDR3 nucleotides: TGTGCCAGCAGTTCCCTAAGCGGGACCTATGGCTACACCTTC.